This entry lists 6 T cell receptor beta chains sequenced from one sample in a study of cytomegalovirus exposure and HLA in healthy donors. This PCR relied on a set of 60 Vbeta primers and 13 Jbeta primers. Profiling relied on immunoSEQ multiplex PCR, and the TCRdb table lists in-frame clones only, not all of them. The repertoire holds 180,000 or so clones, with roughly 74% as singletons. The sequenced material came from PBMCs. The source is a woman aged 35 to 49 in good health and CMV-seropositive.

This chain joins TRBV5-1 and TRBJ2-1; 10 bases line up with TRBD2. This CDR3 has 17 amino acids. Germline assignment: CDR1 SGHRS and CDR2 YFSETQ. The V segment lost 3 bases and the J segment 3 bases; nucleotides outside the gene matches: 9. The CDR3 protein is CASSWAGASGSYNEQFF. CDR3 coding DNA: TGCGCCAGCAGCTGGGCCGGGGCTAGCGGGAGCTACAATGAGCAGTTCTTC.

About this clone: Other DNA sequences within the sample encode an identical CDR3. The chain recombines TRBV19 with TRBJ1-2; TRBD1 might be the D (5 bases). The CDR3 is 15 amino acids. Deletions cut 2 bases from V and 4 bases from J, with 14 bases between. CDR1 and CDR2 (germline): LNHDA, SQIVND (reference sequence). The CDR3 protein is CASSIQGGGRYGYTF. CDR3 in DNA: TGTGCCAGTAGTATACAGGGAGGAGGTCGCTATGGCTACACCTTC.

The genes are TRBV7-2 and TRBJ1-2; unclear D gene. Germline V gives CDR1 SGHTA, CDR2 FQGNSA. V shed 2 bases and J shed 6 bases, with 10 bases lying between them. The CDR3 runs 13 residues. This chain's CDR3 is CASSLSEVHGYTF. DNA for the CDR3: TGTGCCAGCAGCTTATCGGAGGTCCATGGCTACACCTTC.

This chain links TRBV7-3 with TRBJ2-1, with D maybe TRBD2 (5 bases). V lost 4 bases and J 7 bases, leaving 14 bases between the germline ends. Germline V gene data show CDR1 as SGHTA and CDR2 as FQGTGA. The CDR3 is made up of 14 amino acids. The CDR3 DNA reads TGTGCCAGCAGCTCCCAAGCGGTTGGGAATGAGCAGTTCTTC. Its protein product is CASSSQAVGNEQFF.

This clone was found a few times. V is TRBV10-3 and J is TRBJ1-1, with unresolved D. Germline loops: CDR1 ENHRY, CDR2 SYGVKD. The CDR3 is 14 residues long. Trimming stripped 2 bases from V and 3 bases from J, with 10 bases between. Here the CDR3 reads CAISEETPDTEAFF. The CDR3, as DNA: TGTGCCATCAGTGAGGAAACCCCGGACACTGAAGCTTTCTTT.

The V gene is TRBV19, the J gene TRBJ2-5, with 9 bases identical to TRBD2. The CDR3 consists of 15 residues. Germline V gives CDR1 LNHDA, CDR2 SQIVND (reference sequence). With 5 bases clipped from V and 2 bases from J, the junction kept 6 bases outside the gene matches. CDR3 in DNA: TGTGCCAGTAGTCTACTAGCGGGTTTACAAGAGACCCAGTACTTC. It is translated as CASSLLAGLQETQYF. Drawing the rest from reference TRBV19 and TRBJ2-5, the complete variable domain is DGGITQSPKYLFRKEGQNVTLSCEQNLNHDAMYWYRQDPGQGLRLIYYSQIVNDFQKGDIAEGYSVSREKKESFPLTVTSAQKNPTAFYLCASSLLAGLQETQYFGPGTRLLVL.